This T cell receptor beta chain was identified in a study of blood T cell repertoires in COVID-19. Study-wide context: Sites in the United States, Italy and Spain provided acute and convalescent COVID-19 samples. T cells, B-cell-depleted T cells, or PBMCs supplied cDNA or gDNA.

The method was immunoSEQ multiplex PCR; TCRdb's version includes in-frame clones alone and lacks a portion of them. This table has roughly 120,000 clones, roughly 90% appearing once. This CDR3 comprises 18 residues. V was pared by 1 base and J by 0 bases, with 18 bases between. Germline CDR1 and CDR2: KGHDR and SFDVKD. This rearrangement joins TRBV24-1 to TRBJ2-7, with D possibly TRBD1 on 5 matching bases. Sequencing was done on a sample of peripheral blood. The source of this sequence is an older woman who had recovered from COVID-19. The CDR3 nucleotides are TGTGCCACCAGTGATTTCCCGCTCGCAGGCAGGGCCTCCTACGAGCAGTACTTC. It encodes CATSDFPLAGRASYEQYF.